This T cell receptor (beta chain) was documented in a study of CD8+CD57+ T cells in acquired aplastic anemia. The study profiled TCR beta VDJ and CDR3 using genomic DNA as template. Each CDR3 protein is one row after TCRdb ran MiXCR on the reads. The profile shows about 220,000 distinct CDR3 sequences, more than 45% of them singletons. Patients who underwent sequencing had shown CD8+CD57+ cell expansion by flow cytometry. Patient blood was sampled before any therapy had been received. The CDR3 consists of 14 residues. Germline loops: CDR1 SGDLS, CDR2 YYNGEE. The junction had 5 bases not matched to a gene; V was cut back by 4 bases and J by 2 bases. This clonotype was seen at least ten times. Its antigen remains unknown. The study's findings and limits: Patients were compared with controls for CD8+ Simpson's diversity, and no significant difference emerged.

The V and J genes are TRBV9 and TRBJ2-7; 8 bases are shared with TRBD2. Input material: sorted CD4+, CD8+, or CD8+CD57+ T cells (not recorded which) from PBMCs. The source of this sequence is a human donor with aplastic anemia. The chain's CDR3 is CASSPGGDTYEQYF. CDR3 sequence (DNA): TGTGCCAGCAGCCCCGGGGGGGATACCTACGAGCAGTACTTC.